This T cell receptor (beta chain) was identified during a study of OX40 agonist ivuxolimab in advanced cancers. Study overall: Dose-escalation patients' cancers were hepatocellular carcinoma, melanoma, renal cell or head and neck cancer.

Profiling relied on immunoSEQ multiplex PCR, and the TCRdb table lists in-frame clones only, not all of them. This sample yields about 65,000 clones, of which about 89% are seen a single time; around 1.8% belongs to the top ten. This sequence was found in an adult with an advanced solid tumor such as melanoma, head and neck, liver or kidney cancer. Sequencing was performed on CD4+ or CD8+ T cells sorted from blood, taken in a trial of the OX40 agonist ivuxolimab.

CDR3 nucleotide sequence: TGTGCCAGCTCAGAGTGGGCAGGGGAAAATGAAAAACTGTTTTTT. Encoded protein: CASSEWAGENEKLFF. The chain has TRBV18 and TRBJ1-4; weak D call: TRBD1 (6 bases). This CDR3 spans 15 amino acids. Germline lookup yields CDR1 KGHSH and CDR2 LQKENI. V gave up 5 bases and J gave up 5 bases, with 15 bases separating them.